The T cell receptor (beta chain) under discussion was sequenced for a study of cytomegalovirus exposure and HLA in healthy donors. Background on the study: The study's early data release held about 85 million unique TCRs from HLA-typed donors.

On this clone itself: The antigen is unknown.

The PCR had 60 Vbeta and 13 Jbeta primers. Assay used: immunoSEQ multiplex PCR; TCRdb lists only in-frame clones, some missing. The data show some 150,000 clones, 78% seen once. Whole-study results and caveats: Analysis was carried out at a later point, and it linked a missense DCLRE1C variant to TCR beta V- and J-gene trimming. Some TCR beta chains (around 180 of them) were listed as cytomegalovirus-associated.

The material sequenced was PBMCs. The sequence was collected from a man between 40 and 49 years old in good health and CMV-seropositive.

The chain's CDR3 is CASSAASVNEQFF. The CDR3 region has the DNA TGTGCCAGCAGCGCAGCTAGCGTGAATGAGCAGTTCTTC. This chain uses TRBV7-9 with TRBJ2-1; D might be TRBD2 (6 bases). With 5 bases removed from V and 7 bases from J, the gap between germline ends came to 12 bases. This CDR3 has 13 residues. Germline CDR1 is SEHNR and CDR2 is FQNEAQ (reference sequence).